This entry describes one T cell receptor (beta chain). These data are taken from a study of control samples from healthy donors and cancer patients. The repertoire was sequenced with immunoSEQ multiplex PCR; TCRdb's copy has only in-frame clones and lacks some. The table has about 130,000 clones, approximately 91% seen once. Sequencing used blood. This TCR was sampled from a middle-aged man in good health.

CDR3 loop: CAILRGLADNEQFF. The DNA for the CDR3 is TGTGCCATCCTAAGGGGACTAGCGGACAATGAGCAGTTCTTC. The chain recombines TRBV6-5 with TRBJ2-1, with 11 bases that match TRBD2. The CDR3 is 14 amino acids. The germline gives CDR1 MNHEY, CDR2 SVGAGI. V shed 10 bases and J 5 bases; nucleotides not matched to a gene: 7.